The rows below give T cell receptor beta chains drawn from one sample of a study of CD8 T cells in ankylosing spondylitis. In TCRdb, the 5' RACE reads were re-called with MiXCR into one record per CDR3 protein. The table lists some 450,000 distinct CDR3 sequences, more than 15% of them singletons. Sequenced: blood, either unsorted or a sorted T cell fraction (not recorded which). The source of these receptors is a male donor with ankylosing spondylitis. The CDR3 runs from the conserved cysteine through the conserved F or W. Fields, in order: clone size, V gene, J gene, CDR3 protein. Some rows mark clone size as missing; the rest say once, few, many or name a class of expanded clone.

>many|TRBV6-5|TRBJ2-1
CASSLTSGSRNEQFF
>once|TRBV24-1|TRBJ2-5
CATSPGLAGRETQYF
>few|TRBV19|TRBJ2-7
CASSSSNGPYEQYF
>few|TRBV5-6|TRBJ2-7
CASSQGRDVDEQYF
>.|TRBV20-1|TRBJ1-5
CSASTPNQPQHF
>.|TRBV3-1|TRBJ1-1
CASSQGTGLEAFF
>.|TRBV10-3|TRBJ1-2
CAISVGKFFYGYTF
>.|TRBV11-1|TRBJ2-1
CASTPLGLAGNEQFF
>.|TRBV25-1|TRBJ1-3
CASSQIEGAAGNTIYF
>few|TRBV6-6|TRBJ1-2
CASNNIDRGYTF
>.|TRBV24-1|TRBJ2-1
CATSDPRGLGNEQFF
>once|TRBV30|TRBJ2-7
CAWAGDKYEQYF
>few|TRBV12-3/TRBV12-4|TRBJ2-7
CASSSPGQGYYEQYF
>few|TRBV14|TRBJ1-4
CASSQDAAANEKLFF
>.|TRBV5-1|TRBJ2-3
CASSQGQISDTQYF
>few|TRBV20-1|TRBJ2-3
CSARSLRTSGTDTQYF
>.|TRBV27|TRBJ2-1
CASTALGSGRGSSYNEQFF
>.|TRBV20-1|TRBJ2-3
CSARDPGSSGTDTQYF
>few|TRBV5-1|TRBJ2-2
CASSLQGDTGELFF
>many|TRBV5-6|TRBJ2-1
CASSLTGRPYNEQFF
>.|TRBV6-1|TRBJ1-5
CASSEAGTGSAQPQHF
>.|TRBV20-1|TRBJ2-5
CSARVGVGETQYF
>.|TRBV10-2|TRBJ1-1
CATLGTSNTEAFF
>.|TRBV6-5|TRBJ2-5
CASSYFPPGLAGGGTQYF
>few|TRBV20-1|TRBJ2-7
CSARDPLAGLGEQYF
>.|TRBV11-2|TRBJ2-3
CASSFSGPGDTQYF
>.|TRBV20-1|TRBJ2-1
CSASQLAGPYNEQFF
>few|TRBV15|TRBJ2-6
CATSRMGLAAGANVLTF
>.|TRBV6-5|TRBJ2-5
CASSYGATGMGETQYF
>.|TRBV7-2|TRBJ1-3
CASSQTRGSGNTIYF
>few|TRBV20-1|TRBJ2-7
CSAPRSGQGEDEQYF
>many|TRBV27|TRBJ2-1
CASSTGTGVVNEQFF
>.|TRBV7-8|TRBJ2-7
CASSLADRGRYYEQYF
>few|TRBV10-3|TRBJ2-5
CAISSGGGFEETQYF
>few|TRBV12-3/TRBV12-4|TRBJ2-2
CACSYKTSGGLGAGELFF
>many|TRBV20-1|TRBJ1-6
CSARDQGRSNSPLHF
>few|TRBV12-3/TRBV12-4|TRBJ2-2
CASRPGLAENTGELFF
>many|TRBV12-3/TRBV12-4|TRBJ2-2
CASMGLETLYAGGELFF
>.|TRBV12-3/TRBV12-4|TRBJ2-3
CASSLGTSGISTDTQYF
>.|TRBV4-2|TRBJ2-1
CASSPGLAGNRYEQFF
>few|TRBV11-2|TRBJ1-3
CASSRTTGGNTIYF
>.|TRBV5-6|TRBJ2-7
CASSFLGQSTYEQYF
>many|TRBV29-1|TRBJ2-1
CSVLGQSSYNEQFF
>.|TRBV20-1|TRBJ2-7
CSSSEKGPSYEQYF
>.|TRBV29-1|TRBJ2-1
CSVLAGADNEQFF
>.|TRBV15|TRBJ2-1
CATSRHSGTSYNEQFF
>few|TRBV12-3/TRBV12-4|TRBJ1-5
CASSLSGFHPNQPQHF
>few|TRBV29-1|TRBJ1-1
CSVLDGHTEAFF
>.|TRBV6-1|TRBJ1-6
CASSRGTGGTSTYNSPLHF
>many|TRBV6-1|TRBJ1-5
CASSPKLPRNSNQPQHF
>few|TRBV20-1|TRBJ2-2
CSARRLAVLTGELFF
>.|TRBV5-6|TRBJ2-2
CASSQIRQGSAGELFF
>.|TRBV20-1|TRBJ2-1
CSATGTSGSNRNEQFF
>.|TRBV12-3/TRBV12-4|TRBJ2-1
CASSLVTTVRNNEQFF
>.|TRBV20-1|TRBJ2-7
CSARRRGQGSSEQYF